Listed below are T cell receptor beta chains from one sample, sequenced in a study of cytomegalovirus exposure and HLA in healthy donors. The protocol was immunoSEQ multiplex PCR, while the TCRdb copy is restricted to in-frame clones and leaves out a portion. The sample has fewer than 200,000 clones, 85% to 90% seen once; the top ten hold roughly 6%. Input material: PBMCs. These receptor sequences come from a woman aged 30 to 39 in good health and CMV-seronegative. The CDR3 runs from the conserved cysteine through the conserved F or W. A D gene is named only where the DNA matches it firmly. Clone size is stated in some rows and not others, as once, few, many or a class when expanded.

TRBV11-2	-	TRBJ2-7	once	CASSLDRPYEQYF	TGTGCCAGCAGCTTAGATCGGCCCTACGAGCAGTACTTC
TRBV10-3	TRBD1	TRBJ1-1	-	CAISEDRVNTEAFF	TGTGCCATCAGTGAGGACAGGGTGAACACTGAAGCTTTCTTT
TRBV6-5	-	TRBJ1-1	-	CASSLTRKNTEAFF	TGTGCCAGCAGCCTTACTAGAAAGAACACTGAAGCTTTCTTT
TRBV14	TRBD2	TRBJ2-5	-	CASSQPPGIASTSGQETQYF	TGTGCCAGCAGCCAGCCCCCTGGGATCGCGAGTACTAGCGGGCAAGAGACCCAGTACTTC
TRBV4-3	TRBD1	TRBJ2-7	-	CASSPRTGNEQYF	TGCGCCAGCAGCCCACGGACAGGGAACGAGCAGTACTTC
TRBV6-1	TRBD1	TRBJ2-6	few	CASSGTGGDSGANVLTF	TGTGCCAGCAGTGGGACAGGGGGCGATTCTGGGGCCAACGTCCTGACTTTC
TRBV5-6	-	TRBJ2-1	-	CASSLGLNNEQFF	TGTGCCAGCAGCTTGGGACTGAACAATGAGCAGTTCTTC
TRBV29-1	-	TRBJ1-1	once	CSAQPQTEAFF	TGCAGCGCTCAACCCCAGACTGAAGCTTTCTTT
TRBV4-3	-	TRBJ1-1	-	CASSQDSEGKNTEAFF	TGCGCCAGCAGCCAAGACTCTGAGGGGAAAAACACTGAAGCTTTCTTT
TRBV7-9	-	TRBJ1-2	-	CASSLGQRNPFNYGYTF	TGTGCCAGCAGCTTAGGACAACGGAATCCTTTTAACTATGGCTACACCTTC
TRBV5-1	-	TRBJ2-4	once	CASSLEGRDGKNIQYF	TGCGCCAGCAGCTTGGAGGGCAGGGACGGCAAAAACATTCAGTACTTC
TRBV19	TRBD2	TRBJ2-7	-	CASSPGLAWEQYF	TGTGCCAGTAGTCCGGGACTAGCTTGGGAGCAGTACTTC
TRBV4-1	TRBD1	TRBJ2-1	-	CASSREQGFFPGNEQFF	TGCGCCAGCAGCCGAGAACAGGGGTTTTTTCCAGGCAATGAGCAGTTCTTC
TRBV29-1	-	TRBJ1-2	-	CSVSDSTQGYTF	TGCAGCGTTTCGGACAGCACTCAGGGCTACACCTTC
TRBV28	-	TRBJ2-3	-	CASSLGSGADTQYF	TGTGCCAGCAGTCTTGGGAGCGGCGCGGATACGCAGTATTTT
TRBV7-8	-	TRBJ1-2	-	CASSRQPNYGYTF	TGTGCCAGCAGCCGTCAACCTAACTATGGCTACACCTTC
TRBV6-4	TRBD1	TRBJ1-1	-	CASSTGTGLGTEAFF	TGTGCCAGCAGCACCGGGACAGGGCTCGGCACTGAAGCTTTCTTT
TRBV5-4	TRBD1	TRBJ2-2	-	CASSRTGVNTGELFF	TGTGCCAGCAGTCGGACAGGGGTGAACACCGGGGAGCTGTTTTTT
TRBV19	-	TRBJ2-7	-	CASSYRVGEQYF	TGTGCCAGTAGTTACAGGGTAGGCGAGCAGTACTTC
TRBV7-3	TRBD2	TRBJ2-3	-	CASSPKRGGGTDTQYF	TGTGCCAGCAGCCCAAAGCGGGGAGGGGGCACAGATACGCAGTATTTT
TRBV5-6	-	TRBJ2-2	-	CASSPGQTGELFF	TGTGCCAGCAGCCCAGGGCAAACCGGGGAGCTGTTTTTT
TRBV18	TRBD1	TRBJ2-1	-	CASSPSDRGNEQFF	TGTGCCAGCTCACCAAGCGACAGGGGAAATGAGCAGTTCTTC
TRBV20-1	-	TRBJ1-2	-	CSARGGNGYTF	TGCAGTGCTAGGGGGGGCAATGGCTACACCTTC
TRBV27	-	TRBJ2-3	once	CASSLYLEDTQYF	TGTGCCAGCAGTTTATACCTAGAAGATACGCAGTATTTT
TRBV11-1	-	TRBJ2-7	-	CASSRTETYEQYF	TGTGCCAGCAGCCGGACTGAAACCTACGAGCAGTACTTC
TRBV19	-	TRBJ1-5	-	CASSIGNQPQHF	TGTGCCAGTAGTATCGGCAATCAGCCCCAGCATTTT
TRBV7-3	TRBD1	TRBJ1-6	-	CASSTGQGGSSPLHF	TGTGCCAGCAGCACCGGACAGGGAGGAAGTTCACCCCTCCACTTT
TRBV18	TRBD2	TRBJ2-3	-	CASLGGGSQSDTQYF	TGTGCCAGCCTCGGCGGCGGGAGTCAGTCAGATACGCAGTATTTT
TRBV13	TRBD1	TRBJ1-3	many	CASSDRARGNTIYF	TGTGCCAGCAGCGACAGGGCGCGAGGTAACACCATATATTTT
TRBV2	-	TRBJ1-5	-	CASSEGARKGQPQHF	TGTGCCAGCAGTGAAGGGGCCAGAAAAGGTCAGCCCCAGCATTTT
TRBV30	TRBD2	TRBJ2-3	-	CAWSPGLAGEGTQYF	TGTGCCTGGAGCCCGGGACTAGCGGGAGAAGGTACGCAGTATTTT
TRBV19	-	TRBJ1-2	once	CASSVVPKGYGYTF	TGTGCCAGTAGCGTGGTACCTAAGGGCTATGGCTACACCTTC
TRBV6-1	TRBD2	TRBJ2-7	-	CASRTSGYEQYF	TGTGCCAGCAGAACTAGCGGCTACGAGCAGTACTTC
TRBV2	-	TRBJ1-2	-	CARASGANYGYTF	TGTGCCAGAGCTTCAGGGGCCAACTATGGCTACACCTTC
TRBV6-1	-	TRBJ2-7	-	CASSEAQGAYSYEQYF	TGTGCCAGCAGTGAAGCTCAGGGAGCCTACTCCTACGAGCAGTACTTC
TRBV19	-	TRBJ2-7	-	CASSVGGGSEQYF	TGTGCCAGTAGTGTCGGGGGAGGATCTGAGCAGTACTTC
TRBV28	-	TRBJ2-3	-	CASDNPLGFTDTQYF	TGTGCCAGCGACAATCCCCTCGGTTTCACAGATACGCAGTATTTT